Listed here are 32 T cell receptor beta chains from one sample, sequenced in a study of follicular helper T cells after annual influenza vaccination. The assay was immunoSEQ multiplex PCR, and TCRdb's table has in-frame clones only and misses some. The sample includes some 10,000 clones, just under 80% of them seen just once. Time point noted: 2014-2015 season, pre-vaccination. The sequences come from CXCR5+ CD38- circulating T follicular helper cells from blood, collected on the day of influenza vaccination. Subset defined: circulating Tfh, non-naive CD4+CXCR5+PD-1+ (ICOS+CD38+ or ICOS-CD38-). Receptors originate from an adult who received the influenza vaccine.

The chain uses TRBV7-2 and TRBJ2-3, with D possibly being TRBD2 (5 bases). V lost 3 bases to trimming and J lost 1 base, with 8 bases between them. This CDR3 spans 14 amino acids. Germline V gives CDR1 SGHTA, CDR2 FQGNSA. As DNA, the CDR3 is TGTGCCAGCAGCTTGATTAGCGGCACAGATACGCAGTATTTT. This translates into CASSLISGTDTQYF.

The chain recombines TRBV18 with TRBJ2-3; 10 bases are shared with TRBD2. Germline assignment: CDR1 KGHSH and CDR2 LQKENI. V dropped 6 bases and J dropped 1; count of bases not matched to a gene: 4. This CDR3 region has 15 residues. The DNA for the CDR3 is TGTGCCAGCTCCCCCGGGACTAGCGGCACAGATACGCAGTATTTT. It specifies CASSPGTSGTDTQYF.

V usage is TRBV5-1 and J usage is TRBJ1-1; TRBD1 is a possible D gene (6 bases). V was cut by 3 bases and J by 1 base, with 10 bases left in between. This CDR3 has 14 amino acids. Germline V lookup: CDR1 SGHRS, CDR2 YFSETQ. CDR3 residues: CASSSGQPNTEAFF. As DNA, the CDR3 is TGCGCCAGCAGCTCGGGACAACCGAACACTGAAGCTTTCTTT.

V gene TRBV2 combines with J gene TRBJ1-5; no reliable D call. The CDR3 spans 17 residues. The V and J ends lost 2 bases and 0 bases respectively, with 14 bases between them. CDR1 and CDR2 (germline): SNHLY, FYNNEI. The CDR3 sequence: CASSETPVEYSNQPQHF. CDR3 DNA: TGTGCCAGCAGTGAAACCCCGGTTGAGTATAGCAATCAGCCCCAGCATTTT. The variable domain in full, completed from reference TRBV2 and TRBJ1-5, reads EPEVTQTPSHQVTQMGQEVILRCVPISNHLYFYWYRQILGQKVEFLVSFYNNEISEKSEIFDDQFSVERPDGSNFTLKIRSTKLEDSAMYFCASSETPVEYSNQPQHFGDGTRLSIL.

The V call is TRBV7-2, the J call TRBJ2-5, with D tentatively TRBD2 (5 bases). The CDR3 contains 13 residues. Trimming pared 5 bases from V and 1 base from J, leaving 8 bases between. Germline V lookup: CDR1 SGHTA, CDR2 FQGNSA. CDR3 in amino acids: CASSGRGQETQYF. DNA of the CDR3: TGTGCCAGCAGCGGACGGGGCCAAGAGACCCAGTACTTC. Using reference TRBV7-2 and TRBJ2-5 for the parts outside the CDR3, the full variable domain is GAGVSQSPSNKVTEKGKDVELRCDPISGHTALYWYRQSLGQGLEFLIYFQGNSAPDKSGLPSDRFSAERTGGSVSTLTIQRTQQEDSAVYLCASSGRGQETQYFGPGTRLLVL.

The chain couples TRBV5-1 to TRBJ2-3, with 8 bases identical to TRBD1. CDR1 SGHRS and CDR2 YFSETQ come from the germline V gene. Germline trimming cut 4 bases from V and 8 bases from J; bases unmatched to any gene: 6. This CDR3 region has 13 residues. In DNA, the CDR3 is TGCGCCAGCAGCCCGGATGGACAGGGTACGCAGTATTTT. This gives the protein CASSPDGQGTQYF.

The genes are TRBV5-1 and TRBJ1-1, with TRBD1 as a possible D gene (5 bases). This CDR3 is built from 15 residues. Germline lookup yields CDR1 SGHRS and CDR2 YFSETQ. Trimming cost V 5 bases and J 0 bases, with 14 bases left between them. CDR3 in amino acids: CASRPAGGMNTEAFF. The CDR3 coding sequence is TGCGCCAGCAGACCCGCCGGGGGGATGAACACTGAAGCTTTCTTT.

V gene TRBV10-1 combines with J gene TRBJ1-5; 7 bases fit TRBD1. The junction had 3 bases not matched to a gene; V was cut back by 9 bases and J by 4 bases. From germline, CDR1 is WNHNN and CDR2 SYGVQD (reference sequence). CDR3 length equals 12 residues. Written as DNA, the CDR3 is TGCGCCAGGACGACAGGGAATCAGCCCCAGCATTTT. Protein: CARTTGNQPQHF.

In the case of this clone: One end of the junction varies from germline; a read error may be responsible. The J gene is TRBJ1-1, the V gene TRBV18; possibly TRBD1 for D (6 bases). From germline, CDR1 is KGHSH and CDR2 LQKENI. This CDR3 region has 14 residues. CDR3 protein: CASSPQGPGTEAFF. In nucleotides, the CDR3 is TGTGCCAGCTCCCCACAGGGCCCGGGCACTGAAGCTTTCTTT.

V gene TRBV5-1 combines with J gene TRBJ1-1; a weak D match, TRBD1 (6 bases). The V and J ends lost 5 bases and 0 bases respectively, with 11 bases between them. Per germline, CDR1 SGHRS and CDR2 YFSETQ. The CDR3 sequence is 14 residues long. The CDR3 DNA is TGCGCCAGCAGTGACCAGGGGCTGAACACTGAAGCTTTCTTT. It specifies CASSDQGLNTEAFF.

Here the CDR3 DNA reads TGCGCCAGCAGCTTGGAGGGCAGATCCAACGAGCAGTACTTC. It codes for CASSLEGRSNEQYF. This sequence joins TRBV5-1 and TRBJ2-7; D remains ambiguous. Trimming cost V 0 bases and J 5 bases, with 12 bases left between them. The CDR3 contains 14 residues. CDR1 SGHRS and CDR2 YFSETQ come from the germline V gene.

This rearrangement joins TRBV2 to TRBJ1-5, with 10 bases aligning to TRBD1. J was trimmed by 1 base and V by 4 bases; bases with no gene match: 10. This CDR3 has 18 amino acids. CDR1 and CDR2 from the germline V gene are SNHLY and FYNNEI. Here the CDR3 DNA reads TGTGCCAGCAGTGGACAGGGGGCTGGATTGATAAGCAATCAGCCCCAGCATTTT. Its translation: CASSGQGAGLISNQPQHF.

This chain connects TRBV30 to TRBJ2-1, with TRBD2 as a possible D gene (5 bases). This CDR3 spans 15 amino acids. Germline-derived CDR1 and CDR2 are GTSNPN and SVGIG (reference sequence). Trimming took off 2 bases at V and 7 bases at J, with 18 bases between the two ends. Written as DNA, the CDR3 is TGTGCCTGGAGTCGAGGGCCACCGGGGATTAATGAGCAGTTCTTC. The encoded protein is CAWSRGPPGINEQFF.

The chain links TRBV4-3 to TRBJ2-2; TRBD1 is a possible D gene (6 bases). Germline lookup yields CDR1 LGHNA and CDR2 YSLEER. Trimming cost V 3 bases and J 4 bases, with 15 bases left between them. The CDR3 is 16 residues long. The CDR3 protein is CASSQNAGTSTGELFF. CDR3 nucleotide sequence: TGCGCCAGCAGCCAGAACGCCGGGACATCCACCGGGGAGCTGTTTTTT.

The chain carries TRBV18 and TRBJ1-3, with 8 bases identical to TRBD1. Per the germline V gene, CDR1 is KGHSH and CDR2 is LQKENI. J lost 0 bases, V lost 4 bases, and 5 bases had no gene match. CDR3 length equals 16 residues. Written as DNA, the CDR3 is TGTGCCAGCTCACGCGGACAGGGCAGCTCTGGAAACACCATATATTTT. Amino acid sequence: CASSRGQGSSGNTIYF.

V usage is TRBV5-1 and J usage is TRBJ2-1, with D maybe TRBD2 (6 bases). Germline V gives CDR1 SGHRS, CDR2 YFSETQ. The V and J ends lost 4 bases and 8 bases respectively, with 22 bases between them. The CDR3 extends over 16 amino acids. CDR3 protein: CASSLSPGSTVYEQFF. In DNA, the CDR3 is TGCGCCAGCAGCCTCTCCCCCGGGAGCACGGTCTATGAGCAGTTCTTC. The whole variable domain, remainder taken from reference TRBV5-1 and TRBJ2-1, is KAGVTQTPRYLIKTRGQQVTLSCSPISGHRSVSWYQQTPGQGLQFLFEYFSETQRNKGNFPGRFSGRQFSNSRSEMNVSTLELGDSALYLCASSLSPGSTVYEQFFGPGTRLTVL.

The rearrangement links TRBV9 to TRBJ2-3, with D perhaps matching TRBD2 (6 bases). Trimming shortened V by 3 bases and J by 6 bases, and 11 bases separated the two germline ends. Germline V CDR1 and CDR2: SGDLS, YYNGEE. This CDR3 contains 13 residues. This CDR3 is CASSARESDTQYF. In DNA form, the CDR3 reads TGTGCCAGCAGCGCCCGGGAGTCCGATACGCAGTATTTT.

V gene TRBV4-1 combines with J gene TRBJ2-3; 15 bases map to TRBD2. This CDR3 contains 19 residues. J gave up 6 bases and V 1 base, and 11 bases lay outside the gene matches. Germline lookup yields CDR1 MGHRA and CDR2 YSYEKL. The DNA of the CDR3 is TGCGCCAGCAGCCAAGGGTGGACTAGCGGGAGGGGTGCACAGGATACGCAGTATTTT. This sequence encodes CASSQGWTSGRGAQDTQYF.

In DNA form, the CDR3 reads TGCGCCAGCAGCCCACAGGGTGTTTCTGGAAACACCATATATTTT. It is translated as CASSPQGVSGNTIYF. This chain connects TRBV5-1 to TRBJ1-3, with D perhaps TRBD1 (6 bases). With 4 bases removed from V and 1 base from J, the gap between germline ends came to 12 bases. Germline CDR1 is SGHRS and CDR2 is YFSETQ. The CDR3 runs 15 residues. Using reference TRBV5-1 and TRBJ1-3 for the parts outside the CDR3, the full variable domain is KAGVTQTPRYLIKTRGQQVTLSCSPISGHRSVSWYQQTPGQGLQFLFEYFSETQRNKGNFPGRFSGRQFSNSRSEMNVSTLELGDSALYLCASSPQGVSGNTIYFGEGSWLTVV.

Only a few counts were recorded for this clone. This chain uses TRBV7-3 with TRBJ2-2; D remains ambiguous. V lost 5 bases to trimming and J lost 3 bases, with 4 bases between them. This CDR3 contains 12 residues. In germline, CDR1 is SGHTA, CDR2 FQGTGA. In nucleotides, the CDR3 is TGTGCCAGCAGCCGTTACACCGGGGAGCTGTTTTTT. It translates to CASSRYTGELFF.

V usage is TRBV5-8 and J usage is TRBJ2-7; the D gene is possibly TRBD1 (6 bases). Trimming left V 4 bases short and J 3 bases short, with 14 bases between. Germline values: CDR1 SGHTS, CDR2 YDEGEE. This CDR3 has 14 residues. CDR3 nucleotides: TGTGCCAGCAGCCGTCCGGGACAAAACTACGAGCAGTACTTC. It encodes CASSRPGQNYEQYF.

The chain couples TRBV4-1 to TRBJ2-3; 7 bases align to TRBD1. V was clipped by 4 bases and J by 6 bases; unmatched bases: 10. In germline, CDR1 is MGHRA, CDR2 YSYEKL. The CDR3 contains 15 residues. CDR3 sequence (DNA): TGCGCCAGCAGCCGAGGAGGACAGGTGGCGGATACGCAGTATTTT. Translated: CASSRGGQVADTQYF.

The V and J genes are TRBV11-3 and TRBJ2-3; D gene uncertain. The V gene's germline CDR1 is SGHNT and CDR2 YENEEA. CDR3 length: 15 amino acids. With 4 bases removed from V and 2 bases from J, the gap between germline ends came to 13 bases. CDR3 nucleotide sequence: TGTGCCAGCAGCTCCTCGCCAGACCACACAGATACGCAGTATTTT. Translation gives CASSSSPDHTDTQYF.

The chain couples TRBV30 to TRBJ2-1; 9 nucleotides align to TRBD1. Germline assignment: CDR1 GTSNPN and CDR2 SVGIG (reference sequence). The CDR3 consists of 13 residues. V lost 4 bases to trimming and J lost 14 bases; unmatched junction nucleotides: 12. The DNA of the CDR3 is TGTGCCTGGAATTTTGGAAGGACAGGGGATAAGTTCTTC. Its protein is CAWNFGRTGDKFF.

The chain links TRBV5-1 to TRBJ2-7; 7 bases agree with TRBD2. J gave up 3 bases and V 4 bases, and 7 bases lay outside the gene matches. CDR1 and CDR2 (germline): SGHRS, YFSETQ. There are 14 residues in the CDR3. In nucleotides, the CDR3 is TGCGCCAGCAGCGCAGGGACTACTCTCTACGAGCAGTACTTC. As protein: CASSAGTTLYEQYF.

V gene TRBV7-2 combines with J gene TRBJ2-7, with 7 bases lining up with TRBD1. This CDR3 contains 15 residues. Per the germline V gene, CDR1 is SGHTA and CDR2 is FQGNSA. V was clipped by 0 bases and J by 3 bases; unmatched bases: 5. The CDR3 is CASSLATGAVYEQYF. As DNA, the CDR3 is TGTGCCAGCAGCTTAGCTACAGGGGCGGTCTACGAGCAGTACTTC.

This clone came up once. The rearrangement joins TRBV11-2 to TRBJ2-3; 11 bases match TRBD2. This CDR3 region has 17 residues. The V gene's germline CDR1 is SGHAT and CDR2 FQNNGV. The J segment lost 0 bases and the V segment lost 1 base, leaving 3 bases of the junction unmatched. The CDR3 sequence is CASSLGRTSGSTDTQYF. DNA for the CDR3: TGTGCCAGCAGCTTAGGAAGGACTAGCGGGAGCACAGATACGCAGTATTTT.

The genes are TRBV30 and TRBJ1-3; D not resolved. The CDR3 length is 12 residues. Germline values: CDR1 GTSNPN, CDR2 SVGIG (reference sequence). Trimming pared 5 bases from V and 4 bases from J, leaving 9 bases between. CDR3 bases: TGTGCCTGGGAAAGGGCCGGAAACACCATATATTTT. It codes for CAWERAGNTIYF. The variable domain in full, with the rest retrieved from reference TRBV30 and TRBJ1-3, is SQTIHQWPATLVQPVGSPLSLECTVEGTSNPNLYWYRQAAGRGLQLLFYSVGIGQISSEVPQNLSASRPQDRQFILSSKKLLLSDSGFYLCAWERAGNTIYFGEGSWLTVV.

The rearrangement joins TRBV27 to TRBJ2-7; 9 bases map to TRBD1. The CDR3 extends over 15 amino acids. The junction had 9 bases not matched to a gene; V was cut back by 4 bases and J by 5 bases. Per germline, CDR1 MNHEY and CDR2 SMNVEV (reference sequence). Here the CDR3 DNA reads TGTGCCAGCAGTTCCCTCCCGGGACAGGGCCACGAGCAGTACTTC. This codes for CASSSLPGQGHEQYF.

This chain uses TRBV6-5 with TRBJ1-2; unclear D gene. V was pared by 0 bases and J by 4 bases, with 15 bases between. CDR1 and CDR2 from the germline V gene are MNHEY and SVGAGI. The CDR3 covers 16 residues. CDR3 nucleotides: TGTGCCAGCAGTTACTCGGGTTTAGAGGGTCGCTATGGCTACACCTTC. This encodes CASSYSGLEGRYGYTF.

This clone was recorded once. The chain joins TRBV28 to TRBJ1-1; D is ambiguous. The CDR3 runs to 14 residues. V lost 2 bases to trimming and J lost 3 bases, with 10 bases between them. In germline, CDR1 is MDHEN, CDR2 SYDVKM. The CDR3 nucleotides are TGTGCCAGCAGTTTAGTCGCCGGGGACACTGAAGCTTTCTTT. This encodes CASSLVAGDTEAFF.

The chain links TRBV7-8 to TRBJ2-5; the D gene is possibly TRBD1 (5 bases). The CDR3 has 13 amino acids. V was cut by 5 bases and J by 5 bases, with 12 bases left in between. The germline V gene encodes CDR1 SGHVS and CDR2 FQNEAQ. The CDR3 DNA follows: TGTGCCAGCAGCCCCTGGACACGGGAGACCCAGTACTTC. Translation gives CASSPWTRETQYF.